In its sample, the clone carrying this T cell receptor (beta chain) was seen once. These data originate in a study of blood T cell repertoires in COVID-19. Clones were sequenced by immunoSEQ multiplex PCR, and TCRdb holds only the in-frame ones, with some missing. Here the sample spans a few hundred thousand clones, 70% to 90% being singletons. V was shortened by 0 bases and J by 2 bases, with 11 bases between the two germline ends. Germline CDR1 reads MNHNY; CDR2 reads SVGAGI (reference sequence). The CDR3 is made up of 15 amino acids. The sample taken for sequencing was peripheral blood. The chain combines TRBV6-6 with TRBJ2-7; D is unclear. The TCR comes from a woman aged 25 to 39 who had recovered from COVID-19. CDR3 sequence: CASSYSGQLAYEQYF. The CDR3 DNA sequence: TGTGCCAGCAGTTACTCTGGGCAGTTAGCCTACGAGCAGTACTTC.